This note documents a single TCR beta chain sequence. Its antigen is still unknown. No base quality information exists; no much larger clone differs at one position. Via the germline V gene (reference sequence), CDR1 is LNHNV and CDR2 YYDKDF. Trimming leaves V shorter by 6 bases and J shorter by 0 bases, with the junction holding 11 bases beyond the gene matches. Reading from cysteine to phenylalanine, the CDR3 counts 16 amino acids. Left in the record is the CDR3 DNA by itself, 48 bases read in frame from the first base. These data belong to a study of vaccination and CD4 T cells after COVID-19 (dated by TCRdb to 2021 to 2024). Background for the entire study: Every convalescent patient had a positive nasal swab PCR test for SARS-CoV-2, with mild disease in roughly ten patients and severe disease in one. In the convalescent cohort there were six males and four females, among whom were two Hispanic individuals, seven Caucasians, two Asians and one multiracial person. Two doses of either the Pfizer-BioNTech BNT162b2 vaccine (n=8) or the Moderna mRNA-1273 vaccine (n=2) were administered to participants. Post-COVID blood samples were collected from convalescent patients a median of around 100 days after diagnosis, with a range of about 35 to 170 days. Post-vaccine blood samples were collected a median of around 2.5 months after the second vaccine dose, ranging from about 13 to 241 days. For stimulating the cultures, overlapping spike peptide pools were used, derived from SARS-CoV-2 as well as from the common cold coronaviruses HCoV-NL63, HCoV-OC43 and HCoV-229E. Control cultures used a CEFX viral epitope pool as positive control, an HIV-1 Nef peptide pool as negative control, or no peptide. The spike-specific CD4+ TCR repertoire was compared before and after mRNA vaccination in ten to eleven COVID-19 convalescent patients and a few infection-naive healthy vaccine recipients. The research as a whole found: Only a relatively small number of convalescent patients were included in the study, and early timepoints following natural infection were not analyzed. Of the vaccine-specific clones in convalescent patients, 304 of 307, or nearly all, reacted only to SARS-CoV-2 spike and did not cross-react with common cold coronaviruses. An increase in the median number of SARS-CoV-2-reactive clonotypes from 20 to 25 after infection to 35 to 40 after vaccination was observed, but the change was not found to be significant. In convalescent patients, a median about 86% of post-vaccine SARS-CoV-2-reactive clones were detected only after vaccination, suggesting vaccine-specific priming.

The meaning of the sample's treatment or condition label: roughly 10-day PBMC culture with coronavirus spike peptide pools or control peptides (ViraFEST assay). The ViraFEST assay was used in the study, in which antigen-specific T cells were expanded with peptide pools and expanded clonotypes were subsequently identified by TCR sequencing. The positive SARS-CoV-2 PCR tests of the convalescent patients were dated from March to December 2020, before the Alpha, Beta and Delta variants emerged in the United States. Each well held fewer than 2.5 million PBMCs cultured with approximately 9.2 ug/ml peptide pools in IMDM containing around 5% human AB serum and about 10 IU/ml IL-2. Half of the culture medium was replaced with fresh IL-2-containing medium on days 3 and 7. CD4+ T cells were isolated after less than twelve days of culture through negative selection using the EasySep CD4+ T cell isolation kit. Ficoll-Paque Plus gradient centrifugation was used to isolate PBMCs from whole blood, and the isolated PBMCs were then either used fresh or cryopreserved at -140C. Culture conditions were generally each tested in triplicate wells.

Receptor libraries were prepared by PCR. At the Johns Hopkins FTIC core, DNA from the cultured CD4+ T cells underwent TCR sequencing with the Oncomine TCR Beta short-read assay. The QIAamp micro DNA kit was used to extract genomic DNA from the cultured CD4+ T cells. Oncomine TCR Beta libraries made from cultured CD4+ T cells were pooled using unique dual indexes and sequenced on an Illumina iSeq 100. Per the original workflow: Non-productive sequences were removed, and CDR3s that did not start with C, did not end with F or W, or were shorter than 7 amino acids were discarded. The MANAFEST web application identified antigen-specific clonotypes by comparing peptide-stimulated wells against reference wells and other culture wells. For a clone to be called positive, the clone needed an FDR below 0.05, an odds ratio above 5, and a productive frequency above 0.1% in at least two of three replicate wells. Clonotypes that were significantly expanded in both SARS-CoV-2 spike wells and at least one common cold coronavirus spike condition were defined as cross-reactive. CDR3 homology was assessed with Levenshtein distances (stringdist) and unrooted phylogenetic trees (ape) in R version 3.6.1. TCRdb trimmed public reads at Q25 via fastp, called clones via MiXCR and kept in-frame beta chains. All rows with the same CDR3 protein become a single entry with the most common DNA and genes. The authors' filters were not applied to this entry. In this sample the table shows roughly 14,000 distinct CDR3 sequences, about 53% of which occur a single time. The ten largest clones take up 10% of the sample.

The V and J genes are TRBV15 and TRBJ2-7; TRBD2 lines up with 7 middle nucleotides. The sequencing here drew on CD4+ T cells from blood, cultured in vitro, taken before SARS-CoV-2 vaccination. This clonotype was obtained from a human donor who had recovered from COVID-19. The nucleotide sequence is TGTGCCACCAGGGATGGGGGGGTCGGGCTCTCCTACGAGCAGTACTTC. This gives the protein CATRDGGVGLSYEQYF. With the portions outside the CDR3 filled from the reference TRBV15 and TRBJ2-7 genes, the complete variable region becomes DAMVIQNPRYQVTQFGKPVTLSCSQTLNHNVMYWYQQKSSQAPKLLFHYYDKDFNNEADTPDNFQSRRPNTSFCFLDIRSPGLGDTAMYLCATRDGGVGLSYEQYFGPGTRLTVT.